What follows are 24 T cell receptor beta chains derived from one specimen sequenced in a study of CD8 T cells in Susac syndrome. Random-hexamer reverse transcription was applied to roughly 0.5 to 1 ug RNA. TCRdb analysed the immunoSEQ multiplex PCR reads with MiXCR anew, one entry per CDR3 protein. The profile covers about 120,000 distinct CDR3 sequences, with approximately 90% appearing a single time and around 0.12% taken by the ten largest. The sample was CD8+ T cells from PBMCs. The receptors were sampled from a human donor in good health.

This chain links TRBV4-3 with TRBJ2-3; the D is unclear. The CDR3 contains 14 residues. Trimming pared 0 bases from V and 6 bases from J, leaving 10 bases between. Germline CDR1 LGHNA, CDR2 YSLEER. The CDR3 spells CASSQEGWSDTQYF. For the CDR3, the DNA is TGCGCCAGCAGCCAAGAGGGTTGGTCCGATACGCAGTATTTT.

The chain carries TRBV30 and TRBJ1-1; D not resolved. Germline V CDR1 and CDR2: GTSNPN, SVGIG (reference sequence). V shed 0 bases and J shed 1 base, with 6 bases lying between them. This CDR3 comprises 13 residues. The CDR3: CAWSVSANTEAFF. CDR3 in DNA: TGTGCCTGGAGTGTTTCGGCGAACACTGAAGCTTTCTTT. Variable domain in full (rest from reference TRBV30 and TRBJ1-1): SQTIHQWPATLVQPVGSPLSLECTVEGTSNPNLYWYRQAAGRGLQLLFYSVGIGQISSEVPQNLSASRPQDRQFILSSKKLLLSDSGFYLCAWSVSANTEAFFGQGTRLTVV.

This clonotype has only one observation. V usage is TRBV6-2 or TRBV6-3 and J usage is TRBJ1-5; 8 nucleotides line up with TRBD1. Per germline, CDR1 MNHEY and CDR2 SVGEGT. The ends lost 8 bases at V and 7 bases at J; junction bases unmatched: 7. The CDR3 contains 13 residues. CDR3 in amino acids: CASADRGSQPQHF. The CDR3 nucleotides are TGTGCCAGCGCAGACAGGGGAAGCCAGCCCCAGCATTTT.

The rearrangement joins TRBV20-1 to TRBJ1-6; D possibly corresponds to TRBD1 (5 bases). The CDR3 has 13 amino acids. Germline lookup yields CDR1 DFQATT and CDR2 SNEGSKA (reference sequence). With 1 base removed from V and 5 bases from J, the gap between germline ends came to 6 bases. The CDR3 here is CSARGQNNSPLHF. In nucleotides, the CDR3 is TGCAGTGCTAGAGGACAGAATAATTCACCCCTCCACTTT.

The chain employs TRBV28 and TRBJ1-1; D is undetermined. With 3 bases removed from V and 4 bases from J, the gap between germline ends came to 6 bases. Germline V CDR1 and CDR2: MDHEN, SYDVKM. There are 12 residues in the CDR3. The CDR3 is CASSFLRTEAFF. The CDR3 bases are TGTGCCAGCAGTTTCCTACGCACTGAAGCTTTCTTT.

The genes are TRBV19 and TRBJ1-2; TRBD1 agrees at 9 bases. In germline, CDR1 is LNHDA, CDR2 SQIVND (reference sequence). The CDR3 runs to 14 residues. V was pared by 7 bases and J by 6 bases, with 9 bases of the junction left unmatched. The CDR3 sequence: CASMSTWTGDGYTF. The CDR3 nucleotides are TGTGCCAGTATGTCGACCTGGACAGGGGATGGCTACACCTTC.

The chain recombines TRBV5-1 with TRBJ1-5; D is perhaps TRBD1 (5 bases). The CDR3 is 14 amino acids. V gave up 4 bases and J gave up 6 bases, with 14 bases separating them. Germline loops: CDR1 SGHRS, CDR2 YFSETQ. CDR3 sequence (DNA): TGCGCCAGCAGCATTGGTCCAGGGAGTCAGCCCCAGCATTTT. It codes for CASSIGPGSQPQHF.

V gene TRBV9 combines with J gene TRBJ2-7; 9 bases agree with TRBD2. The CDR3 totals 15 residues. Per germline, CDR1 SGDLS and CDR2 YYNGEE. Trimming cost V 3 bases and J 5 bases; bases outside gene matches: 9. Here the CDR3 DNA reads TGTGCCAGCAGCGCCCAGCGGGGGGCCCCAAACGAGCAGTACTTC. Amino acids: CASSAQRGAPNEQYF.

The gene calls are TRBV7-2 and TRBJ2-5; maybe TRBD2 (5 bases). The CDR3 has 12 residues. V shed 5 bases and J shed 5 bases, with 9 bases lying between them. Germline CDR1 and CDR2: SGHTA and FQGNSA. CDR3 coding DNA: TGTGCCAGCAGCCAGGAGCGGGAGACCCAGTACTTC. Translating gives CASSQERETQYF. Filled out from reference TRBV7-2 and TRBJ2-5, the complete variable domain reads GAGVSQSPSNKVTEKGKDVELRCDPISGHTALYWYRQSLGQGLEFLIYFQGNSAPDKSGLPSDRFSAERTGGSVSTLTIQRTQQEDSAVYLCASSQERETQYFGPGTRLLVL.

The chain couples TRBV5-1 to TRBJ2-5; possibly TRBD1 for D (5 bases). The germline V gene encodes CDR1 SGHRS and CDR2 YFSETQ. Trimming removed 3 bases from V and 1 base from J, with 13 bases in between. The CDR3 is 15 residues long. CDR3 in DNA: TGCGCCAGCAGCTCGCAGACAGACCTCCAAGAGACCCAGTACTTC. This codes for CASSSQTDLQETQYF.

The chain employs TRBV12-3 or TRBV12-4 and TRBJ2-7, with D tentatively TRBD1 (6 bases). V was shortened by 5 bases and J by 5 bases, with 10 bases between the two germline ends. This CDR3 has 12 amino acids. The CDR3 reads CASSPRGDEQYF. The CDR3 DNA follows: TGTGCCAGCAGTCCCAGGGGCGACGAGCAGTACTTC.

CDR3: CASSFSGFANEQFF. Here the CDR3 DNA reads TGTGCCAGCAGTTTTTCAGGGTTTGCCAATGAGCAGTTCTTC. The J gene is TRBJ2-1, the V gene TRBV12-3 or TRBV12-4, with D perhaps matching TRBD1 (5 bases). V was pared by 3 bases and J by 6 bases, with 12 bases between. This CDR3 contains 14 residues.

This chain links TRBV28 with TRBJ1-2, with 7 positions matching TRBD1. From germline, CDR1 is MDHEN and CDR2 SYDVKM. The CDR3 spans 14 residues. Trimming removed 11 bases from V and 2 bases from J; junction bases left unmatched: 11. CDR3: CALGGDRGNYGYTF. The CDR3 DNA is TGTGCCTTGGGAGGGGACAGAGGGAACTATGGCTACACCTTC.

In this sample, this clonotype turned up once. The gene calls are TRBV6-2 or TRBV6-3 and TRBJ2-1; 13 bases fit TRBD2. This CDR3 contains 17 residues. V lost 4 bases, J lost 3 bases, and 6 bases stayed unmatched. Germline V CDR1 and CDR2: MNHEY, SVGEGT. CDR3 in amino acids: CASSLSGTSGIYNEQFF. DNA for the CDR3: TGTGCCAGCAGTTTGTCCGGGACTAGCGGGATCTACAATGAGCAGTTCTTC.

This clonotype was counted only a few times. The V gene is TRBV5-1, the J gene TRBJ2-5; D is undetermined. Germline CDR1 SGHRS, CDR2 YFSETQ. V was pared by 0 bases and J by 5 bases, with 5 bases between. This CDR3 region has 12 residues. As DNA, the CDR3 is TGCGCCAGCAGCTTGGTTGGCGAGACCCAGTACTTC. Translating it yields CASSLVGETQYF.

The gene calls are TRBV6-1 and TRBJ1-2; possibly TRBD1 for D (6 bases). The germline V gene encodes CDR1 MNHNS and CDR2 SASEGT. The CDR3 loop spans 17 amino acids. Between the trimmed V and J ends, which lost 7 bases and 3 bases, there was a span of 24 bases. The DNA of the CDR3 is TGTGCCAGCACCAGAATAATCGGCAGGGCAGGGGACTATGGCTACACCTTC. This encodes CASTRIIGRAGDYGYTF.

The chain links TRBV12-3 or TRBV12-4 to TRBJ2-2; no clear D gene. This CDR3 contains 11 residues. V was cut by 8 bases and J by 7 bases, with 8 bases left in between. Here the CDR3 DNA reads TGTGCCAGCGATACCATCGGGGAGCTGTTTTTT. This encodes CASDTIGELFF.

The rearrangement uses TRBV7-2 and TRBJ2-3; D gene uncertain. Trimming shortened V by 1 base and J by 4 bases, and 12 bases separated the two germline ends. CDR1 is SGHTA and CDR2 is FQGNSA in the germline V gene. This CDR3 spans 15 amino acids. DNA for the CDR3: TGTGCCAGCAGCTTAGGGGTTTCCCCCCCAGATACGCAGTATTTT. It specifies CASSLGVSPPDTQYF.

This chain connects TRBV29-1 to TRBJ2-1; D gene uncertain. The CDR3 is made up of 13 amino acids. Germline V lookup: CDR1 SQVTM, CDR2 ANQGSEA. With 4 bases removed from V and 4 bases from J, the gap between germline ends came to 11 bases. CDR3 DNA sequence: TGCAGCGTTGGCAGTTACGGATACAATGAGCAGTTCTTC. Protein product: CSVGSYGYNEQFF.

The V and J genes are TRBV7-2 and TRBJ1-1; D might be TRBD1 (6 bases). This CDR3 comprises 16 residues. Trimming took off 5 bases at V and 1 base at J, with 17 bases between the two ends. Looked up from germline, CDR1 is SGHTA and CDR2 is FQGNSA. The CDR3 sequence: CASSPRAGARNTEAFF. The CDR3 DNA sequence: TGTGCCAGCAGCCCCCGCGCAGGGGCAAGGAACACTGAAGCTTTCTTT.

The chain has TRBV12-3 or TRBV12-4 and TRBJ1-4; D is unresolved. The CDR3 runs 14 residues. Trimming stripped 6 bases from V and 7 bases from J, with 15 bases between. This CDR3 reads CASSYDRDREKLFF. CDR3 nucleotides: TGTGCCAGCAGCTATGACCGGGATCGTGAAAAACTGTTTTTT.

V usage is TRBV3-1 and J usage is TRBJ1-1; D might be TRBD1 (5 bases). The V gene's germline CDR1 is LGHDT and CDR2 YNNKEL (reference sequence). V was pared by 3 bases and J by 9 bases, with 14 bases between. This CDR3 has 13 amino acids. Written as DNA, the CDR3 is TGTGCCAGCAGCCATGACCATCCAGGGAAAGCTTTCTTT. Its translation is CASSHDHPGKAFF.

CDR3 in amino acids: CASRYGRAEQFF. In nucleotides, the CDR3 is TGTGCCAGCAGGTACGGGAGGGCTGAGCAGTTCTTC. This chain connects TRBV25-1 to TRBJ2-1, with TRBD2 identical over 8 bases. The CDR3 is made up of 12 amino acids. Germline lookup yields CDR1 MGHDK and CDR2 SYGVNS. The J segment lost 9 bases and the V segment lost 6 bases, leaving 4 bases of the junction unmatched.

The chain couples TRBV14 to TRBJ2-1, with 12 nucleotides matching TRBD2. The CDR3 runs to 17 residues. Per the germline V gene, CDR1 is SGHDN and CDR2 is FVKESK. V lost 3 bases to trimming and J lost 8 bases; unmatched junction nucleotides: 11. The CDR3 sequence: CASSHRLAGVSLDEQFF. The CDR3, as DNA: TGTGCCAGCAGCCATCGACTAGCGGGAGTCAGTCTGGATGAGCAGTTCTTC.